These 9 T cell receptor beta chains came from one sample sequenced in a study of control samples from healthy donors and cancer patients (TCRdb year 2020). The library was made by the immunoSEQ multiplex PCR assay. In its TCRdb copy, this immuneACCESS table keeps in-frame sequences only and misses some clones. Where compared with another copy, unresolved V genes explain less than half of these, and the others have no known cause. This sample has about 140,000 clones in its table, and approximately 90% of those were observed once. The top ten clonotypes cover 8.7% of the sample. Source material: blood. These TCRs come from a woman aged 25 to 39 in good health.

Written as DNA, the CDR3 is TGTGCCAGTAGCCCTCAGGGGTTAGGCGAAAAACTGTTTTTT. It encodes CASSPQGLGEKLFF. The J gene is TRBJ1-4, the V gene TRBV19, with TRBD1 as a possible D gene (6 bases). V was trimmed by 6 bases and J by 8 bases, leaving 16 bases between them. The CDR3 runs 14 residues. Germline assignment: CDR1 LNHDA and CDR2 SQIVND (reference sequence).

The V gene is TRBV7-8, the J gene TRBJ2-1, with D possibly being TRBD2 (6 bases). V dropped 5 bases and J dropped 0 bases, with 14 bases sitting between them. The CDR3 runs to 16 residues. CDR1 is SGHVS, CDR2 FQNEAQ, per germline. The CDR3 coding sequence is TGTGCCAGCAGCGCACCTCTAGCGCGCTCCTACAATGAGCAGTTCTTC. The encoded protein is CASSAPLARSYNEQFF.

This chain uses TRBV6-6 with TRBJ2-7; tentatively, D is TRBD2 (6 bases). CDR3 length: 14 residues. V was shortened by 0 bases and J by 2 bases, with 8 bases between the two germline ends. Germline V lookup: CDR1 MNHNY, CDR2 SVGAGI (reference sequence). The CDR3 coding sequence is TGTGCCAGCAGTTACTCGACGGGAGCCTACGAGCAGTACTTC. It specifies CASSYSTGAYEQYF.

The chain combines TRBV7-9 with TRBJ2-2; D possibly matches TRBD1 or TRBD2 (6 bases each). The CDR3 has 17 residues. Germline V gives CDR1 SEHNR, CDR2 FQNEAQ (reference sequence). Trimming left V 0 bases short and J 4 bases short, with 15 bases between. DNA of the CDR3: TGTGCCAGCAGCTTAGCGCCACAGGGAGGTGCCACCGGGGAGCTGTTTTTT. Protein sequence: CASSLAPQGGATGELFF.

The chain couples TRBV3-1 (or the pseudogene TRBV3-2) to TRBJ1-2; D is perhaps TRBD1 (5 bases). CDR1 LGHDT and CDR2 YNNKEL come from the germline V gene (reference sequence). This CDR3 has 13 residues. V dropped 4 bases and J dropped 3 bases, with 9 bases sitting between them. DNA of the CDR3: TGTGCCAGCAGCCGGAGACAGCACTATGGCTACACCTTC. It specifies CASSRRQHYGYTF.

V gene TRBV6-5 combines with J gene TRBJ1-2, with D perhaps TRBD1 (5 bases). V was clipped by 6 bases and J by 6 bases, with 17 bases between them. In germline, CDR1 is MNHEY, CDR2 SVGAGI. This CDR3 comprises 14 residues. CDR3 nucleotides: TGTGCCAGCAGACCCGGTGGGGGGAGGAATGGCTACACCTTC. Protein: CASRPGGGRNGYTF.

The genes are TRBV6-2 or TRBV6-3 and TRBJ2-7; D is ambiguous. The germline V gene has CDR1 MNHEY and CDR2 SVGEGT. There are 14 residues in the CDR3. V was clipped by 4 bases and J by 0 bases, with 10 bases between them. The DNA of the CDR3 is TGTGCCAGCAGTTTGTTTCGAGGCTCCTACGAGCAGTACTTC. This gives the protein CASSLFRGSYEQYF.

The J gene is TRBJ1-2, the V gene TRBV27; unclear D gene. In germline, CDR1 is MNHEY, CDR2 SMNVEV (reference sequence). The CDR3 is made up of 13 amino acids. V lost 6 bases and J 0 bases, leaving 8 bases between the germline ends. The CDR3 DNA is TGTGCCAGCAGGATTAGCCCTAACTATGGCTACACCTTC. The encoded protein is CASRISPNYGYTF.

The genes are TRBV5-6 and TRBJ1-2; the D is unclear. The V gene lost 0 bases and the J gene lost 7 bases, with 4 bases spanning the gap. CDR3 length: 11 amino acids. Germline-derived CDR1 and CDR2 are SGHDT and YYEEEE. The DNA for the CDR3 is TGTGCCAGCAGCTTGGCCGGTGGCTACACCTTC. This translates into CASSLAGGYTF.